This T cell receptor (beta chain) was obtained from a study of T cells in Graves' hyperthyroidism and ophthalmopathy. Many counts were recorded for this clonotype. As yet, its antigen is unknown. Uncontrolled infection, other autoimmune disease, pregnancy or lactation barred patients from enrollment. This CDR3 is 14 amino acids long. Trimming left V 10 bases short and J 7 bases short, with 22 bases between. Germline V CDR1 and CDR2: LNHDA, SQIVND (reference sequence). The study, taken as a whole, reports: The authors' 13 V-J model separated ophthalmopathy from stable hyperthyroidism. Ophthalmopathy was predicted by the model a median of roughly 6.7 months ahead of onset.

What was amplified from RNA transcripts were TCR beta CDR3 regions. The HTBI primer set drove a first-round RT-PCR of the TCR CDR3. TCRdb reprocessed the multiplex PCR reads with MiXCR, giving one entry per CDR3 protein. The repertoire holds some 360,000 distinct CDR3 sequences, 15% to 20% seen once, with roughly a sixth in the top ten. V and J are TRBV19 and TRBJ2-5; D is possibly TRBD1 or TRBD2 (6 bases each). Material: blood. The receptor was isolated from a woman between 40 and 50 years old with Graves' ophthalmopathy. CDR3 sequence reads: CATSSGLKGGTQYF. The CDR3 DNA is TGTGCCACGTCCTCGGGACTCAAGGGGGGGACCCAGTACTTC.